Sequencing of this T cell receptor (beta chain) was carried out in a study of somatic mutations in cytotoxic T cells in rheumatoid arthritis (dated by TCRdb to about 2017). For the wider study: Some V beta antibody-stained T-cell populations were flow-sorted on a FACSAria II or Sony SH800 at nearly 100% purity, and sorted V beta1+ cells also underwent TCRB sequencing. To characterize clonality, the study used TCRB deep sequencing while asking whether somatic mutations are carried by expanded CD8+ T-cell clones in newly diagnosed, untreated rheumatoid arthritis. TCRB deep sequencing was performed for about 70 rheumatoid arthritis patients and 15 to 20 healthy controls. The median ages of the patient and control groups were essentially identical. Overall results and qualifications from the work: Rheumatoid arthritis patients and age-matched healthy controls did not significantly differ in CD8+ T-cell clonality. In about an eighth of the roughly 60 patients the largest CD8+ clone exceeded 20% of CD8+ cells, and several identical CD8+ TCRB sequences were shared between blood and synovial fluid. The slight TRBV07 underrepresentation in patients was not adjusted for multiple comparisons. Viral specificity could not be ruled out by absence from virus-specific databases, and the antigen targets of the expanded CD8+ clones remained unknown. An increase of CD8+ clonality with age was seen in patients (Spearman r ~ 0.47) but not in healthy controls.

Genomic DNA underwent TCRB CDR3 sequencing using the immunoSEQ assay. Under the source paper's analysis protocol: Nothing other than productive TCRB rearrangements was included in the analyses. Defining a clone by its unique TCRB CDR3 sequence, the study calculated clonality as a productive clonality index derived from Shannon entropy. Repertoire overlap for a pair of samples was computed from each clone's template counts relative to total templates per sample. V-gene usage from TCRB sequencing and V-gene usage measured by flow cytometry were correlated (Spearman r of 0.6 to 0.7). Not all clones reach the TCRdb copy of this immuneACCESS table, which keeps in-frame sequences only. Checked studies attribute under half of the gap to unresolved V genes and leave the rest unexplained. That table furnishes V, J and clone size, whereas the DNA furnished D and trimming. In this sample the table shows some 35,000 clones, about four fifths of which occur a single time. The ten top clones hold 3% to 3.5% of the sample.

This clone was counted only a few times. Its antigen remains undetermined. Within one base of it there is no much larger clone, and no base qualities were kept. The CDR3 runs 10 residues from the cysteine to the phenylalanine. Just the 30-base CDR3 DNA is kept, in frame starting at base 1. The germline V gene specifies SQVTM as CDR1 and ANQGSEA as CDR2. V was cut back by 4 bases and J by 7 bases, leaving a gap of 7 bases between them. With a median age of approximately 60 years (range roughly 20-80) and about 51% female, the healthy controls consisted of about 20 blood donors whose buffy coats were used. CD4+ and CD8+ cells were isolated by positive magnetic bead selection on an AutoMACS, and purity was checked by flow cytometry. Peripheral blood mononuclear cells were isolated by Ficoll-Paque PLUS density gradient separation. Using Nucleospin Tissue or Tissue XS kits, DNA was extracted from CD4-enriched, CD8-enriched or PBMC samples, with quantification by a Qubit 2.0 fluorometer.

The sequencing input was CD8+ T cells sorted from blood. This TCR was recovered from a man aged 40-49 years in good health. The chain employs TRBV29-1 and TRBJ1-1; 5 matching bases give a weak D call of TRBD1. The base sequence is TGCAGCGTTGTGGGGGGTGAAGCTTTCTTT. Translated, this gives CSVVGGEAFF.